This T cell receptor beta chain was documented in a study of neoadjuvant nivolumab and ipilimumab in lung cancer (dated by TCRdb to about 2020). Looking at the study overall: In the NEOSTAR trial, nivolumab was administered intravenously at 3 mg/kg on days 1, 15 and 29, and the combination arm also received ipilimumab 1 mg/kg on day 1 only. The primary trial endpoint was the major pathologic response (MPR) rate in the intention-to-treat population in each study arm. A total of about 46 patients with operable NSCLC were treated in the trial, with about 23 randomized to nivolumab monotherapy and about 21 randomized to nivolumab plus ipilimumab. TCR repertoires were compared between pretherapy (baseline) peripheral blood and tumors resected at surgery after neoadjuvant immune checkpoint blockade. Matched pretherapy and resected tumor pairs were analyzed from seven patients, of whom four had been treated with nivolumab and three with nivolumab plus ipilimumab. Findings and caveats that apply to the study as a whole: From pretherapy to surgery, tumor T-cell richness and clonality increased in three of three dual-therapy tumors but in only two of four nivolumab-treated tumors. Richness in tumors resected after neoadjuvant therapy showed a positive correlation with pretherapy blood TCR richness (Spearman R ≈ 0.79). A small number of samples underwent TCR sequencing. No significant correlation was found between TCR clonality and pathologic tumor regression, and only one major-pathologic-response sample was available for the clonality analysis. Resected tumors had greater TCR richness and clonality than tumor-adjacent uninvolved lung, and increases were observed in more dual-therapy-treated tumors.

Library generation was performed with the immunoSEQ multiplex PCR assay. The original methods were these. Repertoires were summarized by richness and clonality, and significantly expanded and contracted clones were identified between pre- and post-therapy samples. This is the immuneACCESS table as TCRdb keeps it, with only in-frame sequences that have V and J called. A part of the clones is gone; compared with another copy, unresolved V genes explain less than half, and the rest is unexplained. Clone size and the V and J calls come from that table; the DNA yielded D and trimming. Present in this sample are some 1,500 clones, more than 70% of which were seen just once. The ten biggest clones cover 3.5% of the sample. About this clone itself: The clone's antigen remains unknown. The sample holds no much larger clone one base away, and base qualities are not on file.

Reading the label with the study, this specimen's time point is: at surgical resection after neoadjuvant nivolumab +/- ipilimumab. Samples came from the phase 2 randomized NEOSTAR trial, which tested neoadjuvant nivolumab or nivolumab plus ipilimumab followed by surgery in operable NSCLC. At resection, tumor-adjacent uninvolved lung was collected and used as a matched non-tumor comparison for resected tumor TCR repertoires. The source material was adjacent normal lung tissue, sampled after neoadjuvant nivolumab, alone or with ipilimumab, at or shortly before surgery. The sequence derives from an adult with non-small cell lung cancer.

The CDR3 loop reads CASTLGAGVNTEAFF. The nucleotide sequence reads as follows: TGTGCCAGCACCCTGGGGGCAGGGGTTAACACTGAAGCTTTCTTT. This chain joins TRBV6-6 to TRBJ1-1; perhaps TRBD1 is the D gene, with 6 bases matching. V was cut back by 7 bases and J by 2 bases, leaving a gap of 17 bases between them. Per the germline V gene (reference sequence), MNHNY is the CDR1 and SVGAGI is the CDR2. The CDR3 covers 15 residues, taking in both the cysteine and the phenylalanine. Only the CDR3 DNA stays, 45 bases, in frame from base 1.